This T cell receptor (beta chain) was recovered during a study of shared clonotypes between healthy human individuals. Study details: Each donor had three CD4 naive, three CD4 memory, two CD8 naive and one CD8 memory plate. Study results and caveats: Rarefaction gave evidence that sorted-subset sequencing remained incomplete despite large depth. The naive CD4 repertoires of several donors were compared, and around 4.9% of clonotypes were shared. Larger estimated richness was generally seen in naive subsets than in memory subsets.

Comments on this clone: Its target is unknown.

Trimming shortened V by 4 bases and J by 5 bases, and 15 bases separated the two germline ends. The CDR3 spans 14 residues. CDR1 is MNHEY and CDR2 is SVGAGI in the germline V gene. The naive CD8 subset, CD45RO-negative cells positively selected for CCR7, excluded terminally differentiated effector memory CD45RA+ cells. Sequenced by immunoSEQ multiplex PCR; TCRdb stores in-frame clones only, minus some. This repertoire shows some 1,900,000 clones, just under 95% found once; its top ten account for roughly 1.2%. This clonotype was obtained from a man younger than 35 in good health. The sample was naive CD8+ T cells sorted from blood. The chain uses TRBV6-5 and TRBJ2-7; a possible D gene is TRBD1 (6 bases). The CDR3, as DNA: TGTGCCAGCAGTTCCACACAGGGTTTGGACGAGCAGTACTTC. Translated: CASSSTQGLDEQYF.